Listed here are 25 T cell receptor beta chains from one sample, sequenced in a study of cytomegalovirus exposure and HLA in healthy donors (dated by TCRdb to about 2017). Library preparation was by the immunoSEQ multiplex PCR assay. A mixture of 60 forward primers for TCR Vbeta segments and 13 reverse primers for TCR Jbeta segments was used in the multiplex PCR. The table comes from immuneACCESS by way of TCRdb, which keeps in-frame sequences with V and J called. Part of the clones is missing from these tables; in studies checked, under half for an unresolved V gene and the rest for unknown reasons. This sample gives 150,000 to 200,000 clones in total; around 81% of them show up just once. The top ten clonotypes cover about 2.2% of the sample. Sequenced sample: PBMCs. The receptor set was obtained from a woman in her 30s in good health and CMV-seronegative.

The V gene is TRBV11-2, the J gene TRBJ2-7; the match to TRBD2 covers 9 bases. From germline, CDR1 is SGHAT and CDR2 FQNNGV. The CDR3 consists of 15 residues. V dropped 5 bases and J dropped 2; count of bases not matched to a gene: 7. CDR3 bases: TGTGCCAGCAGCCTAAGACTAGCGGAGGCCTACGAGCAGTACTTC. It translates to CASSLRLAEAYEQYF.

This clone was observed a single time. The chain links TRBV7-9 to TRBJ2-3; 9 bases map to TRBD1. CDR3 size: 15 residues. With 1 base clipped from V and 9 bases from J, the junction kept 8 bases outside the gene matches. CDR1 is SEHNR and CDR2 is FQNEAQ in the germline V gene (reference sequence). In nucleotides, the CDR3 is TGTGCCAGCAGCTTAGAAGGCCACAGGGGGCAGACGCAGTATTTT. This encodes CASSLEGHRGQTQYF.

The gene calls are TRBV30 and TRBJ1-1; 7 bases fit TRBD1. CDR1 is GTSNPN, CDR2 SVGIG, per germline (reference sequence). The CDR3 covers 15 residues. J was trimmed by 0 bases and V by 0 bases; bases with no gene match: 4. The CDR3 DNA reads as TGTGCCTGGAGTGTACAGGGGAAAATGAACACTGAAGCTTTCTTT. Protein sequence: CAWSVQGKMNTEAFF.

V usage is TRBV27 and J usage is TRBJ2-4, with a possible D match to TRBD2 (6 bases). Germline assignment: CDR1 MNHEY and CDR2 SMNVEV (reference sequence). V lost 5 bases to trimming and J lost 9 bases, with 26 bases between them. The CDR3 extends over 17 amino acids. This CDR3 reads CASSGLKTGSGGGIQYF. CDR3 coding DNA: TGTGCCAGCAGTGGACTAAAGACGGGCAGCGGCGGTGGCATTCAGTACTTC.

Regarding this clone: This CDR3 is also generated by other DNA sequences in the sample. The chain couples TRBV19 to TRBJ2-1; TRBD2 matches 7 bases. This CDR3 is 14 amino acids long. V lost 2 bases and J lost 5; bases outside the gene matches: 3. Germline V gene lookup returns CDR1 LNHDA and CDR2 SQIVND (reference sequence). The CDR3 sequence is CASSIREGNNEQFF. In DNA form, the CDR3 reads TGTGCCAGTAGTATAAGGGAGGGGAACAATGAGCAGTTCTTC.

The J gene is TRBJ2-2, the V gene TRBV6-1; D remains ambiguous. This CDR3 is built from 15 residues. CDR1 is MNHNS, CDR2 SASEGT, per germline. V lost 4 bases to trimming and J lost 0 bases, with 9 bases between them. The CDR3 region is CASSATQSNTGELFF. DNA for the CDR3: TGTGCCAGCAGTGCGACACAGTCGAACACCGGGGAGCTGTTTTTT.

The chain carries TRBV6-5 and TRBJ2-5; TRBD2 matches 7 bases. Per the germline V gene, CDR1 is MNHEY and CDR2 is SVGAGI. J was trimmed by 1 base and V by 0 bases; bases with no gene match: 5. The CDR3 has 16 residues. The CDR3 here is CASSYSFGGGQETQYF. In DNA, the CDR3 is TGTGCCAGCAGTTACTCGTTCGGCGGGGGCCAAGAGACCCAGTACTTC.

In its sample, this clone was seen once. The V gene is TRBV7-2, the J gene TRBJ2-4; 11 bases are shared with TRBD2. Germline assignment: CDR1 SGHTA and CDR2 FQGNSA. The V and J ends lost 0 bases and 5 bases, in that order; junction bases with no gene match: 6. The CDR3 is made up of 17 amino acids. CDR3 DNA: TGTGCCAGCAGCTTAGCGTCGCTAGCGGGAGGCCAAAACATTCAGTACTTC. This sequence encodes CASSLASLAGGQNIQYF.

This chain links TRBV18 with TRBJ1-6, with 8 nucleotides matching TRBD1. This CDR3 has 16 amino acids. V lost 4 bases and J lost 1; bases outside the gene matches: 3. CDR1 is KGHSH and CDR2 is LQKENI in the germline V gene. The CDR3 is CASSLRQGSYNSPLHF. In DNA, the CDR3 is TGTGCCAGCTCACTCAGACAGGGGTCCTATAATTCACCCCTCCACTTT.

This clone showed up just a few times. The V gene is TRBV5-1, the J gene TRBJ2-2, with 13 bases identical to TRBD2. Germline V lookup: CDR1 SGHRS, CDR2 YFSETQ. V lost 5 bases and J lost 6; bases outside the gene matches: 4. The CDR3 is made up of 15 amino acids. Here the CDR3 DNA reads TGCGCCAGCAGTACTAGCGGGAGGGCCGCCGGGGAGCTGTTTTTT. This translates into CASSTSGRAAGELFF.

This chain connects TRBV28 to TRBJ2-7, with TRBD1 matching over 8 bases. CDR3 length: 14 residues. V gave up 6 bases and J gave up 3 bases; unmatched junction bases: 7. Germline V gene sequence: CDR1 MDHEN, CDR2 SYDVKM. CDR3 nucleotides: TGTGCCAGCAGATCCAGGGGGCGAGGCTACGAGCAGTACTTC. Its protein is CASRSRGRGYEQYF.

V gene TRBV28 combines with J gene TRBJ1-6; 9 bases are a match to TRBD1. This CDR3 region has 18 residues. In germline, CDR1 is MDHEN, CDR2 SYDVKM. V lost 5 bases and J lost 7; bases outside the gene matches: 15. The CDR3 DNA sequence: TGTGCCAGCAGTCAAAGGTTAGGGACAGGGCGGAAAAATTCACCCCTCCACTTT. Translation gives CASSQRLGTGRKNSPLHF.

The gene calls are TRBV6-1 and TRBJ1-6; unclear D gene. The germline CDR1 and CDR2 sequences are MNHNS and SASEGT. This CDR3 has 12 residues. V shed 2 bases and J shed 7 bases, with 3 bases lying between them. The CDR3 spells CASSETNSPLHF. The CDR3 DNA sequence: TGTGCCAGCAGTGAAACAAATTCACCCCTCCACTTT.

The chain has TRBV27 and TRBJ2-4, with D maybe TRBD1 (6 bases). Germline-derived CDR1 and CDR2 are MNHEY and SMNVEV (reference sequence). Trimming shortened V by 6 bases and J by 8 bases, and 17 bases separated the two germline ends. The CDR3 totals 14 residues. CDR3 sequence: CASSPLGGSDIQYF. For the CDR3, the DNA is TGTGCCAGCAGCCCCCTAGGGGGTAGTGACATTCAGTACTTC.

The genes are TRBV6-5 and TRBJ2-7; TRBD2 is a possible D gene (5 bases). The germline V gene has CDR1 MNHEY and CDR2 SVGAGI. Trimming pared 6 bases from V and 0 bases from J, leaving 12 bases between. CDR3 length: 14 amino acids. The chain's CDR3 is CASRKTGSSYEQYF. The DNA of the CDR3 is TGTGCCAGCAGGAAGACGGGGAGCTCCTACGAGCAGTACTTC.

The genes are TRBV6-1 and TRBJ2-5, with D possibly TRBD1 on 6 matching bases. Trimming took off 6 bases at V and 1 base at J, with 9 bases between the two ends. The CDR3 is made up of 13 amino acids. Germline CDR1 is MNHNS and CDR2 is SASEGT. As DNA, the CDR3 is TGTGCCAGCAGCACAGGGACCCAAGAGACCCAGTACTTC. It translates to CASSTGTQETQYF.

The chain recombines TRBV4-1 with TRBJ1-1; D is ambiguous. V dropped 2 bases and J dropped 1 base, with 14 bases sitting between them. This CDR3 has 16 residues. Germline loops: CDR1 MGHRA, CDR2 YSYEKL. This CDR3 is CASSQKEGGRNTEAFF. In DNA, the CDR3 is TGCGCCAGCAGCCAAAAGGAGGGTGGAAGGAACACTGAAGCTTTCTTT.

CDR3 region: CASSLVQGINYGYTF. As DNA, the CDR3 is TGTGCCAGCAGCTTAGTGCAGGGGATTAACTATGGCTACACCTTC. This chain links TRBV7-2 with TRBJ1-2; a weak D match, TRBD1 (6 bases). Germline values: CDR1 SGHTA, CDR2 FQGNSA. This CDR3 is built from 15 residues. V was cut by 1 base and J by 1 base, with 10 bases left in between.

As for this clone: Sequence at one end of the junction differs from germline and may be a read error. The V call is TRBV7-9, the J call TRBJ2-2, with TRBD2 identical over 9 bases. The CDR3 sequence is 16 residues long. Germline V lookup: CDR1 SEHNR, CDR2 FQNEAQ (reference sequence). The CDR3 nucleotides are TGTTCCAGCAGCTTCGGGCGGGAGGGGAGCACCGGGGAGCTGTTTTTT. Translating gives CSSSFGREGSTGELFF. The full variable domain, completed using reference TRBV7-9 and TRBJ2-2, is DTGVSQNPRHKITKRGQNVTFRCDPISEHNRLYWYRQTLGQGPEFLTYFQNEAQLEKSRLLSDRFSAERPKGSFSTLEIQRTEQGDSAMYLCSSSFGREGSTGELFFGEGSRLTVL.

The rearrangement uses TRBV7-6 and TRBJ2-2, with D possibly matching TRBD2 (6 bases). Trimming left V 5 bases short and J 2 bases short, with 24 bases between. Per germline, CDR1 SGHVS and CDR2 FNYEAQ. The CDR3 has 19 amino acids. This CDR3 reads CASSPIESRGALNTGELFF. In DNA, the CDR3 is TGTGCCAGCAGCCCGATCGAGTCGCGCGGGGCTTTAAACACCGGGGAGCTGTTTTTT.

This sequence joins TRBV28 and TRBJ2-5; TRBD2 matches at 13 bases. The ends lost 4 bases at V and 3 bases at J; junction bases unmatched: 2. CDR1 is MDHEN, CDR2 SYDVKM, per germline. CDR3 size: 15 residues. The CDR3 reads CASSSGLAGKETQYF. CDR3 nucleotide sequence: TGTGCCAGCAGTTCGGGACTAGCGGGAAAAGAGACCCAGTACTTC.

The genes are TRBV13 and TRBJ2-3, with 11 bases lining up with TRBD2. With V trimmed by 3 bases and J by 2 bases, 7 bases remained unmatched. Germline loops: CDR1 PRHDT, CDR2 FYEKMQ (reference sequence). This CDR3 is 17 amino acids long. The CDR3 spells CASSLMTSGKLTDTQYF. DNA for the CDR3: TGTGCCAGCAGCTTGATGACTAGCGGGAAACTCACAGATACGCAGTATTTT. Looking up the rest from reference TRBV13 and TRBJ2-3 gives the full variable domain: AAGVIQSPRHLIKEKRETATLKCYPIPRHDTVYWYQQGPGQDPQFLISFYEKMQSDKGSIPDRFSAQQFSDYHSELNMSSLELGDSALYFCASSLMTSGKLTDTQYFGPGTRLTVL.

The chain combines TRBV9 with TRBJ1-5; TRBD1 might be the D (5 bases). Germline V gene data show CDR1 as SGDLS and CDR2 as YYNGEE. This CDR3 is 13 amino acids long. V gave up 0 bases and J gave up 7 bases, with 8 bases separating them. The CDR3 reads CASSVEQGQPQHF. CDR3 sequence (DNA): TGTGCCAGCAGCGTAGAGCAGGGACAGCCCCAGCATTTT.

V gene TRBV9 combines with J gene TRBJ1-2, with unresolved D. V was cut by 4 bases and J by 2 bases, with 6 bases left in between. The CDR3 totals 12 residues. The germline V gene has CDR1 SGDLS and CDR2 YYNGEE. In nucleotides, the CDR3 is TGTGCCAGCAGCTCACAGAACTATGGCTACACCTTC. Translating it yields CASSSQNYGYTF.

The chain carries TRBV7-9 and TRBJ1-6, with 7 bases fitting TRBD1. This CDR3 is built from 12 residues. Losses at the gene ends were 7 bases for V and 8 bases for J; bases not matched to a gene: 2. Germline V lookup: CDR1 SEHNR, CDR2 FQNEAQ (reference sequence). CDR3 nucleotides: TGTGCCAGCACAACAGGGGATTCACCCCTCCACTTT. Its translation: CASTTGDSPLHF.